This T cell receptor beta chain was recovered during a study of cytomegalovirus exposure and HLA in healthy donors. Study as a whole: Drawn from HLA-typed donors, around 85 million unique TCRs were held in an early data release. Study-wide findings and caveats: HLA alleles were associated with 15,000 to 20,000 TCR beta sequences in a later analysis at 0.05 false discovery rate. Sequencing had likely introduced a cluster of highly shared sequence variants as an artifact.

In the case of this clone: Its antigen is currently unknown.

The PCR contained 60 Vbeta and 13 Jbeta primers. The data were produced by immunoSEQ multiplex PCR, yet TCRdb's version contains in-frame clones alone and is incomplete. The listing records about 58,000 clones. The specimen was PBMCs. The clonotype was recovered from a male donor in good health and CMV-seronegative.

CDR3 region: CASSTMTGSNEKLFF. The CDR3 DNA reads as TGTGCCAGCTCAACGATGACAGGGTCTAATGAAAAACTGTTTTTT. The chain has TRBV18 and TRBJ1-4; the match to TRBD1 covers 7 bases. Per germline, CDR1 KGHSH and CDR2 LQKENI. CDR3 length equals 15 residues. The V and J ends lost 5 bases and 3 bases, in that order; junction bases with no gene match: 6.